The entry that follows covers one TCR beta chain sequence. The record originates from a study of control samples from healthy donors and cancer patients. TCRdb keeps only in-frame clones here, not all; method: immunoSEQ multiplex PCR. The data show 390,000 or so clones, with about 93% seen just once and 5% to 7% held by the top ten. J was trimmed by 9 bases and V by 6 bases; bases with no gene match: 12. In germline, CDR1 is MNHEY, CDR2 SVGAGI. This CDR3 region has 15 residues. Sequencing used PBMCs. The clonotype originates from a man in his forties or fifties with head and neck cancer. The chain joins TRBV6-5 to TRBJ2-4; 9 bases map to TRBD1. CDR3 protein: CASSPEGQGIGIQYF. CDR3 sequence (DNA): TGTGCCAGCAGCCCCGAAGGACAGGGGATCGGCATTCAGTACTTC.